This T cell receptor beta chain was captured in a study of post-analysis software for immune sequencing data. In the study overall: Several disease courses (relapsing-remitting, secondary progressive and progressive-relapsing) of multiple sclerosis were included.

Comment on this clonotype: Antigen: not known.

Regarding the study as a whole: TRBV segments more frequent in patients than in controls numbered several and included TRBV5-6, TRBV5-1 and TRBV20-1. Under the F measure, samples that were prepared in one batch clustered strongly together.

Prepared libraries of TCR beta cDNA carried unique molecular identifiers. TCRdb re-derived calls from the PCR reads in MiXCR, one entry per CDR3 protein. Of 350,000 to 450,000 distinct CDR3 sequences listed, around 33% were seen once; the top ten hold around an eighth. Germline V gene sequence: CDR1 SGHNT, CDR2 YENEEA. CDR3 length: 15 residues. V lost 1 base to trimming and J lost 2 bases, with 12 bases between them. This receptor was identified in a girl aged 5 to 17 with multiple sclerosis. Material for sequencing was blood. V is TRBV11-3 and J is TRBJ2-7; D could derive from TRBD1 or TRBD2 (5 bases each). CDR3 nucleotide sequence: TGTGCCAGCAGCTTAGTCGGGACGGGGCCCTACGAGCAGTACTTC. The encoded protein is CASSLVGTGPYEQYF.